This TCR beta chain was documented in a study of T cells in Graves' hyperthyroidism and ophthalmopathy. Amplified regions were TCR beta CDR3 sequences from RNA transcripts. With the HTBI primer set, the TCR CDR3 went through a first round of RT-PCR. Each CDR3 protein is one row after TCRdb ran MiXCR on the multiplex PCR reads. The table records hundreds of thousands of distinct CDR3 sequences, over 15% of them present only once. The clonotype comes from a woman between 18 and 30 years old with Graves' ophthalmopathy. Sequencing was performed on blood.

CDR3 loop: CASSPSGGASGELFF. The CDR3 nucleotides are TGTGCCAGCAGCCCGTCAGGGGGCGCATCCGGGGAGCTGTTTTTT. The genes are TRBV9 and TRBJ2-2; TRBD1 aligns across 8 bases. The germline gives CDR1 SGDLS, CDR2 YYNGEE. This CDR3 has 15 amino acids. With V trimmed by 4 bases and J by 6 bases, 8 bases remained unmatched.